These 2 T cell receptor beta chains came from one sample sequenced in a study of T cells after yellow fever vaccination. One entry per CDR3 protein results from TCRdb running MiXCR on the 5' RACE reads. The data show 200,000 to 300,000 distinct CDR3 sequences, about 3.9% seen once. The sequencing used PBMCs, collected 15 days after the yellow fever booster vaccination. These receptors all come from a man aged 18-30 years who received the YFV17D yellow fever vaccine.

In its sample, this clonotype was seen many times. The V gene is TRBV5-1, the J gene TRBJ2-4, with TRBD1 matching over 9 bases. Germline assignment: CDR1 SGHRS and CDR2 YFSETQ. The CDR3 covers 15 residues. Trimming removed 3 bases from V and 6 bases from J; junction bases left unmatched: 7. The CDR3 DNA sequence: TGCGCCAGCAGCTCGGGGACAGGGAAGAGAAACATTCAGTACTTC. Translating gives CASSSGTGKRNIQYF.

At least ten counts were recorded for this clonotype. The chain carries TRBV6-2 or TRBV6-3 and TRBJ1-1; the D gene is possibly TRBD1 (6 bases). The CDR3 is made up of 13 amino acids. The germline V and J ends were trimmed by 4 bases and 8 bases, with 14 bases remaining between them. Per germline, CDR1 MNHEY and CDR2 SVGEGT. The CDR3 nucleotides are TGTGCCAGCAGTTTTGGCAGGGGTGCCGAAGCTTTCTTT. Translating gives CASSFGRGAEAFF.